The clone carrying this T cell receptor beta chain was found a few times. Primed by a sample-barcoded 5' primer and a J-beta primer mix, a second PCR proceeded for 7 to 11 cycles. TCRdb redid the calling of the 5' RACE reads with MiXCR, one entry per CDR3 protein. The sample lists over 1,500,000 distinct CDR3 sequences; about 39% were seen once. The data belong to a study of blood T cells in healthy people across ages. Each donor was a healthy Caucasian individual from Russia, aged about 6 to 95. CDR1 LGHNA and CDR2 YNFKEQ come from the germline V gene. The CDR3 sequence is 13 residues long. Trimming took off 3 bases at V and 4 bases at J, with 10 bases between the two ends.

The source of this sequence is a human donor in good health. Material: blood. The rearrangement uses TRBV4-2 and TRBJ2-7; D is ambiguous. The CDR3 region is CASSHEQRYEQYF. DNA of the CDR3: TGTGCCAGCAGCCATGAGCAGCGTTACGAGCAGTACTTC.